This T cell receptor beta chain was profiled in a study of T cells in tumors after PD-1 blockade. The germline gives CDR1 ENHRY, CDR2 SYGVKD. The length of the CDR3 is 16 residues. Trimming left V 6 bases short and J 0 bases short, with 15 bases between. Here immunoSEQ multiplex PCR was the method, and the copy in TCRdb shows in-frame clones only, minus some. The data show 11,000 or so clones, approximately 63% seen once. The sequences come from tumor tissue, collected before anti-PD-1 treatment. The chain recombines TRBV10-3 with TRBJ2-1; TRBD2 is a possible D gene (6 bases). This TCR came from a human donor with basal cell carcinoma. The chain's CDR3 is CAIRTGTPGSYNEQFF. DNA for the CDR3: TGTGCCATCAGGACGGGGACTCCAGGCTCCTACAATGAGCAGTTCTTC.